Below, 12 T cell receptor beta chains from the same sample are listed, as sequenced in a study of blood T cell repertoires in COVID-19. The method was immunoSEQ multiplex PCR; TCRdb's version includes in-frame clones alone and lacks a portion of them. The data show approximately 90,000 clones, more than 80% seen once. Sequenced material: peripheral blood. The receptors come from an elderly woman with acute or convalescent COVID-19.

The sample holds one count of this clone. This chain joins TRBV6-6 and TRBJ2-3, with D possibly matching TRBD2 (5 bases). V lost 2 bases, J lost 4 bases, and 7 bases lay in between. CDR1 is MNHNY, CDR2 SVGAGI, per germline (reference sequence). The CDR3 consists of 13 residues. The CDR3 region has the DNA TGTGCCAGCAGTTACGGGAGAGCAGATACGCAGTATTTT. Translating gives CASSYGRADTQYF.

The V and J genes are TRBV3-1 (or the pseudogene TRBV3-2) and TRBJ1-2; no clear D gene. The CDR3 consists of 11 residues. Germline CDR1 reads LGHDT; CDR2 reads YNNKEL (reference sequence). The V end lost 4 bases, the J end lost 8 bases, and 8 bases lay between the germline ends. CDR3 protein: CASSLVRGYTF. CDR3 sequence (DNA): TGTGCCAGCAGCCTAGTCCGGGGCTACACCTTC.

CDR3 sequence reads: CSVEDVIYGYTF. As DNA, the CDR3 is TGCAGCGTTGAAGATGTAATCTATGGCTACACCTTC. This chain connects TRBV29-1 to TRBJ1-2, with D hard to call. The CDR3 runs to 12 residues. Germline V lookup: CDR1 SQVTM, CDR2 ANQGSEA. V was clipped by 0 bases and J by 4 bases, with 6 bases between them. Looking up the rest from reference TRBV29-1 and TRBJ1-2 gives the full variable domain: SAVISQKPSRDICQRGTSLTIQCQVDSQVTMMFWYRQQPGQSLTLIATANQGSEATYESGFVIDKFPISRPNLTFSTLTVSNMSPEDSSIYLCSVEDVIYGYTFGSGTRLTVV.

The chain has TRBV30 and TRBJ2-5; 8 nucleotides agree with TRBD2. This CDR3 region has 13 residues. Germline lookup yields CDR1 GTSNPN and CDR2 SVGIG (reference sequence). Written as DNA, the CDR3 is TGTGCATCATCCCCGGGGGGGTTGGAGACCCAGTACTTC. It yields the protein CASSPGGLETQYF.

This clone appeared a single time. CDR3 sequence: CASSEVQGVYGYTF. In DNA, the CDR3 is TGTGCCAGCAGTGAAGTCCAGGGGGTCTATGGCTACACCTTC. The chain couples TRBV2 to TRBJ1-2, with 7 bases identical to TRBD1. Germline CDR1 SNHLY, CDR2 FYNNEI. The CDR3 covers 14 residues. V shed 1 base and J 4 bases; nucleotides not matched to a gene: 3.

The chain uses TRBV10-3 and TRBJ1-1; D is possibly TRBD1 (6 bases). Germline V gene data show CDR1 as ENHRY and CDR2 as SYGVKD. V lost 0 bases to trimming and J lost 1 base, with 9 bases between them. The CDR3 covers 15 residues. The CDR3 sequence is CAISESTGQNTEAFF. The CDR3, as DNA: TGTGCCATCAGTGAGTCGACGGGACAGAACACTGAAGCTTTCTTT.

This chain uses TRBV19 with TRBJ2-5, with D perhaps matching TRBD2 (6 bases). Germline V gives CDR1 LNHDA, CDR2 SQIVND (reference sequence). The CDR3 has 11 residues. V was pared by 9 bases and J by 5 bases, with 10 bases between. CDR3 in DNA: TGTGCCAGCGCAGGGAGGGAGACCCAGTACTTC. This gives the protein CASAGRETQYF.

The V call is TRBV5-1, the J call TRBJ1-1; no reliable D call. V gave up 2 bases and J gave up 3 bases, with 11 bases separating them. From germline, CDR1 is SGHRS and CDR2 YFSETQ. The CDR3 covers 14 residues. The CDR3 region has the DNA TGCGCCAGCAGCTTTACAAGATCTGACACTGAAGCTTTCTTT. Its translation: CASSFTRSDTEAFF. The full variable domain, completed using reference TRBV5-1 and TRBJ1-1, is KAGVTQTPRYLIKTRGQQVTLSCSPISGHRSVSWYQQTPGQGLQFLFEYFSETQRNKGNFPGRFSGRQFSNSRSEMNVSTLELGDSALYLCASSFTRSDTEAFFGQGTRLTVV.

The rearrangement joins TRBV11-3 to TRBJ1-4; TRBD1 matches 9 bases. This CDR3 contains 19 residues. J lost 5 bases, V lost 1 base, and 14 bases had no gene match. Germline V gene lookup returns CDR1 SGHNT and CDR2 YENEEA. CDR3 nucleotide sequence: TGTGCCAGCAGCTTAGTAAACAGGTACCTGGGGACAGGGAATGAAAAACTGTTTTTT. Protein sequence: CASSLVNRYLGTGNEKLFF.

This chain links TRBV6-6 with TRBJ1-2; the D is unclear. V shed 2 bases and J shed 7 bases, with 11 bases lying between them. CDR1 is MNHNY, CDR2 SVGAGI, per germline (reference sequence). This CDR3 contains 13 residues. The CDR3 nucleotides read TGTGCCAGCAGTTACGTCCTACCGCCTGGCTACACCTTC. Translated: CASSYVLPPGYTF.

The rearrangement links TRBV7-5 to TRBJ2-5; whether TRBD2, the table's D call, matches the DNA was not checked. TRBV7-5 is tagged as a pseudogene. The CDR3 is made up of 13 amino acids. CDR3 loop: CARSLVSGWTQYF. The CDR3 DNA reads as TGTGCCAGAAGCTTAGTTAGCGGGTGGACCCAGTACTTC.

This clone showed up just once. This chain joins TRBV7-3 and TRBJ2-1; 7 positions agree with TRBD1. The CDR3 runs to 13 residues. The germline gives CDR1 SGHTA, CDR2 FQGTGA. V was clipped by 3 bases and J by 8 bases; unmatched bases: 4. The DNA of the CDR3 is TGTGCCAGCAGCTTCGGGCAGGGGGATGAGCAGTTCTTC. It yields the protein CASSFGQGDEQFF.